A selection of T cell receptor beta chains follows, all from one sample in a study of blood T cell repertoires in COVID-19. TCRdb's copy holds only in-frame clones and misses some; the assay was immunoSEQ multiplex PCR. This table has 300,000 to 400,000 clones, about 85% appearing once. The source material was PBMCs or T cells enriched from blood (not recorded which). The receptors were gathered from a woman aged 30 to 39 who had been exposed to COVID-19. The CDR3 runs from the conserved cysteine through the conserved F or W. D genes are given only for firm matches. Clone size appears in some rows only: once, few, many, or a class for an expanded clone.

v_gene: TRBV27
d_gene: NA
j_gene: TRBJ1-6
abundance: NA
CDR3aa: CASSLSGSYNSPLHF
CDR3nt: TGTGCCAGCAGTTTGTCGGGATCCTATAATTCACCCCTCCACTTT

v_gene: TRBV4-2
d_gene: NA
j_gene: TRBJ1-3
abundance: NA
CDR3aa: CASSQDGQIGNTIYF
CDR3nt: TGTGCCAGCAGCCAAGACGGACAGATTGGAAACACCATATATTTT

v_gene: TRBV2
d_gene: TRBD1
j_gene: TRBJ2-7
abundance: NA
CDR3aa: CASRSRQGLYEQYF
CDR3nt: TGTGCCAGCAGGTCCCGACAGGGGTTGTACGAGCAGTACTTC

v_gene: TRBV11-3
d_gene: NA
j_gene: TRBJ2-7
abundance: NA
CDR3aa: CASSLSSSYEQYF
CDR3nt: TGTGCCAGCAGCTTAAGCTCCTCCTACGAGCAGTACTTC

v_gene: TRBV2
d_gene: NA
j_gene: TRBJ2-1
abundance: NA
CDR3aa: CASSRLDEQFF
CDR3nt: TGTGCCAGCAGTCGACTAGATGAGCAGTTCTTC

v_gene: TRBV7-9
d_gene: NA
j_gene: TRBJ1-5
abundance: NA
CDR3aa: CASSRDGYSNQPQHF
CDR3nt: TGTGCCAGCAGCAGGGACGGTTATAGCAATCAGCCCCAGCATTTT

v_gene: TRBV27
d_gene: NA
j_gene: TRBJ2-7
abundance: few
CDR3aa: CASSLSVSSHEQYF
CDR3nt: TGTGCCAGCAGTTTATCGGTCAGTTCCCACGAGCAGTACTTC

v_gene: TRBV6-2/TRBV6-3
d_gene: TRBD2
j_gene: TRBJ2-3
abundance: NA
CDR3aa: CASSYSTRLAGYTDTQYF
CDR3nt: TGTGCCAGCAGTTACTCGACCCGGCTAGCGGGGTACACAGATACGCAGTATTTT

v_gene: TRBV7-9
d_gene: TRBD2
j_gene: TRBJ2-1
abundance: NA
CDR3aa: CASSLDGGRGYEQFF
CDR3nt: TGTGCCAGCAGCTTAGATGGCGGGAGGGGCTATGAGCAGTTCTTC

v_gene: TRBV12-3/TRBV12-4
d_gene: TRBD1
j_gene: TRBJ1-2
abundance: NA
CDR3aa: CASSRLDRHRYTF
CDR3nt: TGTGCCAGCAGCCGGCTGGACAGGCATCGCTACACCTTC

v_gene: TRBV5-4
d_gene: TRBD1
j_gene: TRBJ2-5
abundance: NA
CDR3aa: CASSTGTVKETQYF
CDR3nt: TGTGCCAGCAGCACGGGGACAGTTAAAGAGACCCAGTACTTC

v_gene: TRBV7-2
d_gene: TRBD2
j_gene: TRBJ2-1
abundance: few
CDR3aa: CASSFGTSAIYNEQFF
CDR3nt: TGTGCCAGCAGCTTCGGGACTAGCGCGATCTACAATGAGCAGTTCTTC

v_gene: TRBV14
d_gene: NA
j_gene: TRBJ2-2
abundance: NA
CDR3aa: CASSPRVYTGELFF
CDR3nt: TGTGCCAGCAGCCCCAGGGTATACACCGGGGAGCTGTTTTTT

v_gene: TRBV19
d_gene: NA
j_gene: TRBJ1-5
abundance: NA
CDR3aa: CASSIGQVDQPQHF
CDR3nt: TGTGCCAGTAGTATAGGACAGGTCGATCAGCCCCAGCATTTT

v_gene: TRBV5-1
d_gene: TRBD1
j_gene: TRBJ1-1
abundance: NA
CDR3aa: CASRSNDRGWNTEAFF
CDR3nt: TGCGCCAGCCGCTCTAATGACAGGGGATGGAACACTGAAGCTTTCTTT

v_gene: TRBV6-2/TRBV6-3
d_gene: TRBD2
j_gene: TRBJ2-7
abundance: once
CDR3aa: CASSYQTGLASREQYF
CDR3nt: TGTGCCAGCAGTTACCAGACGGGACTAGCTTCCAGAGAGCAGTACTTC

v_gene: TRBV27
d_gene: NA
j_gene: TRBJ2-3
abundance: NA
CDR3aa: CASSSYSSSTDTQYF
CDR3nt: TGTGCCAGCAGTTCATACAGTTCTAGCACAGATACGCAGTATTTT

v_gene: TRBV2
d_gene: NA
j_gene: TRBJ1-5
abundance: NA
CDR3aa: CASRQAANQPQHF
CDR3nt: TGTGCCAGCAGACAGGCGGCGAATCAGCCCCAGCATTTT

v_gene: TRBV9
d_gene: NA
j_gene: TRBJ1-2
abundance: NA
CDR3aa: CASSVADGGYGYTF
CDR3nt: TGTGCCAGCAGCGTAGCTGACGGGGGGTATGGCTACACCTTC

v_gene: TRBV4-2
d_gene: TRBD1
j_gene: TRBJ1-5
abundance: NA
CDR3aa: CASSPRTGQWQPQHF
CDR3nt: TGTGCCAGCAGCCCTCGGACAGGGCAATGGCAGCCCCAGCATTTT

v_gene: TRBV11-2
d_gene: NA
j_gene: TRBJ1-3
abundance: NA
CDR3aa: CASSRPGWGGGGNTIYF
CDR3nt: TGTGCCAGCAGCCGCCCCGGGTGGGGGGGCGGCGGAAACACCATATATTTT

v_gene: TRBV5-8
d_gene: NA
j_gene: TRBJ1-2
abundance: NA
CDR3aa: CASSLASGNGYTF
CDR3nt: TGTGCCAGCAGCTTGGCCTCGGGGAATGGCTACACCTTC

v_gene: TRBV19
d_gene: TRBD1
j_gene: TRBJ1-1
abundance: NA
CDR3aa: CASSRTGENTEAFF
CDR3nt: TGTGCCAGTAGCCGGACAGGGGAGAACACTGAAGCTTTCTTT

v_gene: TRBV21-1
d_gene: NA
j_gene: TRBJ1-5
abundance: NA
CDR3aa: CASSKADSSRQPQHF
CDR3nt: TGTGCCAGCAGCAAGGCGGACAGTAGCAGGCAGCCCCAGCATTTT

v_gene: TRBV28
d_gene: NA
j_gene: TRBJ2-1
abundance: NA
CDR3aa: CASSLGGTLNEQFF
CDR3nt: TGTGCCAGCAGTTTAGGGGGGACTCTCAATGAGCAGTTCTTC

v_gene: TRBV4-2
d_gene: NA
j_gene: TRBJ2-7
abundance: NA
CDR3aa: CASSQELQILSEQYF
CDR3nt: TGTGCCAGCAGCCAAGAGCTACAGATTCTTAGCGAGCAGTACTTC

v_gene: TRBV5-1
d_gene: NA
j_gene: TRBJ1-2
abundance: once
CDR3aa: CASRPYRENYGYTF
CDR3nt: TGCGCCAGCAGACCCTACAGGGAGAACTATGGCTACACCTTC

v_gene: TRBV6-5
d_gene: NA
j_gene: TRBJ1-5
abundance: NA
CDR3aa: CASRRDSNQPQHF
CDR3nt: TGTGCCAGCAGAAGAGATAGCAATCAGCCCCAGCATTTT

v_gene: TRBV28
d_gene: TRBD2
j_gene: TRBJ2-7
abundance: NA
CDR3aa: CASRLAGGSSYEQYF
CDR3nt: TGTGCCAGCAGGTTAGCGGGAGGGAGCTCCTACGAGCAGTACTTC

v_gene: TRBV28
d_gene: NA
j_gene: TRBJ1-2
abundance: NA
CDR3aa: CASSLITLNHGYTF
CDR3nt: TGTGCCAGCAGTTTAATTACCCTAAATCATGGCTACACCTTC

v_gene: TRBV28
d_gene: NA
j_gene: TRBJ1-2
abundance: few
CDR3aa: CASRPTGSYGYTF
CDR3nt: TGTGCCAGCAGGCCGACAGGATCTTATGGCTACACCTTC

v_gene: TRBV3-1/TRBV3-2
d_gene: NA
j_gene: TRBJ2-1
abundance: NA
CDR3aa: CASTWGDEQFF
CDR3nt: TGTGCCAGCACTTGGGGGGATGAGCAGTTCTTC

v_gene: TRBV28
d_gene: TRBD1
j_gene: TRBJ1-5
abundance: NA
CDR3aa: CASNLRDRLRDEPQHF
CDR3nt: TGTGCCAGCAACCTACGGGACAGGTTAAGGGATGAGCCCCAGCATTTT

v_gene: TRBV30
d_gene: TRBD1
j_gene: TRBJ1-4
abundance: NA
CDR3aa: CAWSPGQGLAKLFF
CDR3nt: TGTGCCTGGAGTCCGGGACAGGGCTTAGCAAAACTGTTTTTT

v_gene: TRBV6-5
d_gene: NA
j_gene: TRBJ1-1
abundance: NA
CDR3aa: CASSATASNTEAFF
CDR3nt: TGTGCCAGCAGCGCGACAGCCTCTAACACTGAAGCTTTCTTT

v_gene: TRBV20-1
d_gene: TRBD2
j_gene: TRBJ2-4
abundance: NA
CDR3aa: CSASAASGRVAKNIQYF
CDR3nt: TGCAGTGCTAGTGCGGCTAGCGGGAGGGTCGCCAAAAACATTCAGTACTTC

v_gene: TRBV28
d_gene: NA
j_gene: TRBJ2-7
abundance: NA
CDR3aa: CASSLGRAAEQYF
CDR3nt: TGTGCCAGCAGTTTAGGCAGGGCGGCCGAGCAGTACTTC

v_gene: TRBV13
d_gene: NA
j_gene: TRBJ2-5
abundance: once
CDR3aa: CASSLEGSRGETQYF
CDR3nt: TGTGCCAGCAGCTTAGAGGGGTCCAGGGGAGAGACCCAGTACTTC

v_gene: TRBV27
d_gene: TRBD1
j_gene: TRBJ1-1
abundance: once
CDR3aa: CASSSPSTGLGEAFF
CDR3nt: TGTGCCAGCAGTTCCCCGTCGACAGGGCTAGGTGAAGCTTTCTTT

v_gene: TRBV19
d_gene: TRBD1
j_gene: TRBJ1-1
abundance: NA
CDR3aa: CASTRSRIRDRGRTEAFF
CDR3nt: TGTGCCAGTACGAGGTCGCGGATCCGGGACAGGGGGCGAACTGAAGCTTTCTTT

v_gene: TRBV11-3
d_gene: TRBD1
j_gene: TRBJ2-7
abundance: NA
CDR3aa: CASSLEGQGNYEQYF
CDR3nt: TGTGCCAGCAGCTTAGAGGGACAGGGAAACTACGAGCAGTACTTC

v_gene: TRBV19
d_gene: TRBD1
j_gene: TRBJ2-6
abundance: NA
CDR3aa: CASSTIPGGLPSGANVLTF
CDR3nt: TGTGCCAGTAGTACCATCCCAGGGGGCCTCCCCTCTGGGGCCAACGTCCTGACTTTC

v_gene: TRBV2
d_gene: TRBD1
j_gene: TRBJ1-6
abundance: NA
CDR3aa: CASSRTGTNSPLHF
CDR3nt: TGTGCCAGCAGCCGGACAGGCACCAATTCACCCCTCCACTTT

v_gene: TRBV7-8
d_gene: NA
j_gene: TRBJ1-5
abundance: once
CDR3aa: CASSLNKTTPYSNQPQHF
CDR3nt: TGTGCCAGCAGCTTAAATAAAACGACACCTTATAGCAATCAGCCCCAGCATTTT

v_gene: TRBV20-1
d_gene: NA
j_gene: TRBJ2-5
abundance: NA
CDR3aa: CSGTVQETQYF
CDR3nt: TGCAGTGGGACAGTCCAAGAGACCCAGTACTTC

v_gene: TRBV18
d_gene: NA
j_gene: TRBJ1-1
abundance: NA
CDR3aa: CASSPETAGNTEAFF
CDR3nt: TGTGCCAGCTCACCGGAGACAGCGGGGAACACTGAAGCTTTCTTT

v_gene: TRBV9
d_gene: NA
j_gene: TRBJ1-5
abundance: NA
CDR3aa: CASSRGGGARGNQPQHF
CDR3nt: TGTGCCAGCAGCCGAGGAGGGGGGGCTAGGGGCAATCAGCCCCAGCATTTT

v_gene: TRBV4-2
d_gene: TRBD2
j_gene: TRBJ2-2
abundance: NA
CDR3aa: CASSQEGGPLAGGRGTGELFF
CDR3nt: TGTGCCAGCAGCCAAGAAGGTGGCCCACTAGCGGGGGGGCGTGGCACCGGGGAGCTGTTTTTT

v_gene: TRBV28
d_gene: NA
j_gene: TRBJ1-4
abundance: NA
CDR3aa: CASRQGNEKLFF
CDR3nt: TGTGCCAGCAGGCAGGGGAATGAAAAACTGTTTTTT

v_gene: TRBV19
d_gene: NA
j_gene: TRBJ2-2
abundance: NA
CDR3aa: CASSIDQTGRELFF
CDR3nt: TGTGCCAGTAGTATAGATCAAACGGGTAGGGAGCTGTTTTTT

v_gene: TRBV7-2
d_gene: NA
j_gene: TRBJ2-7
abundance: NA
CDR3aa: CASSSSRTAYEQYF
CDR3nt: TGTGCCAGCAGCTCCTCTCGGACAGCCTACGAGCAGTACTTC

v_gene: TRBV29-1
d_gene: NA
j_gene: TRBJ1-2
abundance: NA
CDR3aa: CSVEGGALFGYTF
CDR3nt: TGCAGCGTGGAAGGGGGAGCCCTATTTGGCTACACCTTC

v_gene: TRBV7-2
d_gene: TRBD1
j_gene: TRBJ2-7
abundance: NA
CDR3aa: CASSLRDRSSYEQYF
CDR3nt: TGTGCCAGCAGCTTACGGGACAGAAGCTCCTACGAGCAGTACTTC

v_gene: TRBV6-5
d_gene: NA
j_gene: TRBJ2-6
abundance: NA
CDR3aa: CASTGSEGANVLTF
CDR3nt: TGTGCCAGCACCGGGTCGGAAGGGGCCAACGTCCTGACTTTC

v_gene: TRBV6-5
d_gene: NA
j_gene: TRBJ1-2
abundance: NA
CDR3aa: CASSRGGGYTF
CDR3nt: TGTGCCAGCAGCCGGGGAGGGGGATACACCTTC

v_gene: TRBV7-8
d_gene: NA
j_gene: TRBJ2-1
abundance: NA
CDR3aa: CASSLARGSSYNEQFF
CDR3nt: TGTGCCAGCAGCTTAGCTCGCGGAAGCTCCTACAATGAGCAGTTCTTC

v_gene: TRBV5-4
d_gene: NA
j_gene: TRBJ2-1
abundance: NA
CDR3aa: CASSQDIYNEQFF
CDR3nt: TGTGCCAGCAGCCAGGACATCTACAATGAGCAGTTCTTC

v_gene: TRBV4-1
d_gene: NA
j_gene: TRBJ2-5
abundance: NA
CDR3aa: CASSQDRGETQYF
CDR3nt: TGCGCCAGCAGCCAAGACAGGGGAGAGACCCAGTACTTC